One sample yielded the 23 T cell receptor beta chains listed below, sequenced in a study of breast tumors, draining lymph nodes, adjacent tissues. TCRdb processed the multiplex PCR reads anew with MiXCR; each CDR3 protein has one entry. The sample comprises 150,000 to 200,000 distinct CDR3 sequences, roughly a third of which are singletons, and around 4.5% rests with the top ten. The lymph nodes were axillary draining lymph nodes from breast cancer patients. The sample consisted of axillary lymph node tissue. These receptors came from a female donor with breast cancer. Some clones in this sample may be carry-over from other donors' samples.

This chain connects TRBV11-2 to TRBJ1-2; 8 bases match TRBD1. Germline CDR1 SGHAT, CDR2 FQNNGV. Losses at the gene ends were 5 bases for V and 4 bases for J; bases not matched to a gene: 9. This CDR3 contains 15 residues. The CDR3 coding sequence is TGTGCCAGCAGCCCAAGGGGCAGGGGGCCCTATGGCTACACCTTC. The encoded protein is CASSPRGRGPYGYTF.

As DNA, the CDR3 is TGTGCCAGCAGCTCCGAAACGGGGGGGGACTACAATGAGCAGTATTTT. As protein: CASSSETGGDYNEQYF. The rearrangement joins TRBV7-3 to TRBJ2-3; TRBD2 matches 8 bases. The CDR3 consists of 16 residues. The J segment lost 11 bases and the V segment lost 4 bases, leaving 17 bases of the junction unmatched. Looked up from germline, CDR1 is SGHTA and CDR2 is FQGTGA.

This clonotype was seen ten or more times. Here the CDR3 reads CSALPDSDTDTQYF. The CDR3 DNA reads TGCAGTGCCCTCCCCGACAGTGACACAGATACGCAGTATTTT. The V gene is TRBV20-1, the J gene TRBJ2-3; D perhaps matches TRBD1 (5 bases). V lost 6 bases, J lost 2 bases, and 15 bases lay in between. Germline-derived CDR1 and CDR2 are DFQATT and SNEGSKA (reference sequence). The CDR3 loop spans 14 amino acids.

Comment on this clonotype: It is likely a read error, because the conserved phenylalanine at the end of the CDR3 is missing. The limits of the CDR3 on the DNA are not certain, so only TCRdb's listed CDR3 is given. This sequence joins TRBV5-1 and TRBJ1-6. The CDR3 adds up to 9 amino acids, both ends counted. CDR1 is SGHRS and CDR2 is YFSETQ in the germline V gene. CDR3 in amino acids: CASSRLTSG.

The chain joins TRBV19 to TRBJ1-3; tentatively, D is TRBD1 (5 bases). Trimming pared 4 bases from V and 4 bases from J, leaving 14 bases between. Germline V gives CDR1 LNHDA, CDR2 SQIVND (reference sequence). The CDR3 runs to 15 residues. The CDR3: CASSTPDILGNTIYF. The CDR3, as DNA: TGTGCCAGTAGTACCCCGGACATCCTCGGAAACACCATATATTTT.

Only one count was recorded for this clonotype. The CDR3 DNA reads as TGTGCCAGCAGCGTAGCACTAGCGGGAGTATTCGACAATGAGCAGTTCTTC. Residues: CASSVALAGVFDNEQFF. The chain recombines TRBV2 with TRBJ2-1; 11 bases align to TRBD2. The CDR3 extends over 17 amino acids. Per germline, CDR1 SNHLY and CDR2 FYNNEI. V was clipped by 6 bases and J by 5 bases; unmatched bases: 12.

This clonotype was observed at least ten times. The CDR3, as DNA: TGTGCCAGCAGCGTATCGGGGCGGAGCGGCAATGAGCAGTTCTTC. Translating gives CASSVSGRSGNEQFF. The genes are TRBV9 and TRBJ2-1; D is possibly TRBD1 or TRBD2 (5 bases each). V was clipped by 1 base and J by 6 bases, with 14 bases between them. Germline CDR1 and CDR2: SGDLS and YYNGEE. The CDR3 has 15 residues.

This clonotype has at least ten counts. J is TRBJ1-2 and V is TRBV9; no reliable D call. This CDR3 is 14 amino acids long. V was trimmed by 0 bases and J by 3 bases, leaving 9 bases between them. Germline assignment: CDR1 SGDLS and CDR2 YYNGEE. The CDR3 DNA reads as TGTGCCAGCAGCGTAGAGGTCAGAGACTATGGCTACACCTTC. It specifies CASSVEVRDYGYTF.

In this sample, this clonotype turned up a few times. The chain recombines TRBV6-2 or TRBV6-3 with TRBJ1-2; 8 nucleotides align to TRBD1. V lost 0 bases to trimming and J lost 8 bases; unmatched junction nucleotides: 5. The length of the CDR3 is 14 residues. CDR1 is MNHEY and CDR2 is SVGEGT in the germline V gene. CDR3: CASSYSGQGGGYTF. The CDR3 DNA reads as TGTGCCAGCAGTTACTCAGGACAGGGTGGAGGCTACACCTTC.

This clonotype was detected many times. The chain employs TRBV14 and TRBJ2-3; weak D call: TRBD1 (6 bases). The length of the CDR3 is 14 residues. CDR1 is SGHDN and CDR2 is FVKESK in the germline V gene. Trimming stripped 4 bases from V and 6 bases from J, with 14 bases between. The CDR3 region is CASSRTGSKDTQYF. The CDR3 region has the DNA TGTGCCAGCAGCCGAACAGGGAGTAAGGATACGCAGTATTTT.

In its sample, this clonotype was seen many times. The V call is TRBV7-9, the J call TRBJ2-3; 11 bases align to TRBD2. V was clipped by 6 bases and J by 15 bases; unmatched bases: 23. CDR1 is SEHNR, CDR2 FQNEAQ, per germline (reference sequence). The CDR3 contains 17 residues. The CDR3 nucleotides are TGTGCCAGCAGTTCCGGGACAGGACCGGGACTAGCGGAGGGCCACTATTTT. This codes for CASSSGTGPGLAEGHYF.

The rearrangement uses TRBV4-1 and TRBJ2-1; maybe TRBD2 (6 bases). Trimming removed 0 bases at V and 0 bases at J, with 9 bases between. The CDR3 sequence is 16 residues long. Germline V CDR1 and CDR2: MGHRA, YSYEKL. CDR3 bases: TGCGCCAGCAGCCAAGAGGGCGGGAACTCCTACAATGAGCAGTTCTTC. As protein: CASSQEGGNSYNEQFF.

This clonotype was counted many times. The chain couples TRBV12-3 or TRBV12-4 to TRBJ1-2; D is ambiguous. Trimming stripped 10 bases from V and 8 bases from J, with 14 bases between. CDR3 size: 11 residues. CDR3 nucleotide sequence: TGTGCCATACCCGAGGAAGGAGGCTACACCTTC. Translation: CAIPEEGGYTF.

This clonotype was seen at least ten times. This rearrangement joins TRBV19 to TRBJ2-2; 7 positions agree with TRBD1. The germline V gene has CDR1 LNHDA and CDR2 SQIVND (reference sequence). The CDR3 has 15 residues. V was pared by 5 bases and J by 4 bases, with 7 bases of the junction left unmatched. CDR3 residues: CASSFGQAVTGELFF. CDR3 in DNA: TGTGCCAGTAGTTTTGGACAGGCGGTCACCGGGGAGCTGTTTTTT.

The table lists this clonotype with many counts. The CDR3 is CASSPRTGQETQYF. In DNA form, the CDR3 reads TGCGCCAGCAGCCCACGGACAGGGCAAGAGACCCAGTACTTC. This chain uses TRBV4-1 with TRBJ2-5, with 8 bases identical to TRBD1. J lost 2 bases, V lost 4 bases, and 3 bases had no gene match. The CDR3 loop spans 14 amino acids. The germline V gene has CDR1 MGHRA and CDR2 YSYEKL.

This clonotype showed up many times. The J gene is TRBJ2-3, the V gene TRBV7-2; 10 bases agree with TRBD2. The CDR3 sequence is 16 residues long. Trimming cost V 2 bases and J 0 bases; bases outside gene matches: 2. Germline values: CDR1 SGHTA, CDR2 FQGNSA. The CDR3 sequence is CASSLNSGGSTDTQYF. The CDR3 nucleotides read TGTGCCAGCAGCTTAAATAGCGGGGGGAGCACAGATACGCAGTATTTT.

Remarks on this clonotype: It may be a read error: a sequence one base away is much more abundant. The chain recombines TRBV19 with TRBJ2-1; D is undetermined. V lost 7 bases to trimming and J lost 3 bases, with 7 bases between them. The CDR3 has 12 residues. Germline CDR1 and CDR2: LNHDA and SQIVND (reference sequence). The CDR3 here is CASTGCYNEQFF. The CDR3 DNA reads TGTGCCAGTACTGGATGCTACAATGAGCAGTTCTTC.

This clonotype was recorded at least ten times. V and J are TRBV7-3 and TRBJ2-7; D might be TRBD1 or TRBD2, each matching 6 bases. CDR1 and CDR2 from the germline V gene are SGHTA and FQGTGA. This CDR3 has 13 residues. The V end was cut by 5 bases, the J end by 2 bases, with 10 bases between. CDR3 protein: CASSPRGPYEQYF. CDR3 bases: TGTGCCAGCAGCCCCCGGGGGCCCTACGAGCAGTACTTC.

This clonotype was seen repeatedly, ten times or more. The CDR3 nucleotides are TGTGCCAGCAGCCGCCCGGCGGGGGATTACGAGCAGTACTTC. It yields the protein CASSRPAGDYEQYF. The rearrangement joins TRBV6-5 to TRBJ2-7, with TRBD2 matching over 7 bases. CDR1 is MNHEY, CDR2 SVGAGI, per germline. The V segment lost 6 bases and the J segment 4 bases; nucleotides outside the gene matches: 9. This CDR3 region has 14 residues.

In this sample, this clonotype turned up many times. The chain uses TRBV12-3 or TRBV12-4 and TRBJ1-2; D remains ambiguous. The V gene lost 3 bases and the J gene lost 6 bases, with 11 bases spanning the gap. The CDR3 loop spans 13 amino acids. CDR3 protein: CASSFRRSDGYTF. CDR3 bases: TGTGCCAGCAGTTTCAGGAGGAGCGATGGCTACACCTTC.

This clonotype was observed a single time. The gene calls are TRBV5-6 and TRBJ2-7, with TRBD2 as a possible D gene (6 bases). Germline lookup yields CDR1 SGHDT and CDR2 YYEEEE. The CDR3 covers 14 residues. V was pared by 3 bases and J by 2 bases, with 12 bases between. The CDR3 DNA reads as TGTGCCAGCAGCTCAAGCCGGGAGACCTACGAGCAGTACTTC. Protein product: CASSSSRETYEQYF.

This clonotype has a count of ten or more. V gene TRBV25-1 combines with J gene TRBJ2-1; D gene unclear. Between the trimmed V and J ends, which lost 0 bases and 8 bases, there was a span of 11 bases. This CDR3 contains 14 residues. Germline lookup yields CDR1 MGHDK and CDR2 SYGVNS. The DNA for the CDR3 is TGTGCCAGCAGTGAATATTTGGGTATTGATGAGCAGTTCTTC. Amino acid sequence: CASSEYLGIDEQFF.

The rearrangement links TRBV28 to TRBJ2-5; TRBD2 agrees at 9 bases. V shed 5 bases and J 5 bases; nucleotides not matched to a gene: 6. CDR1 MDHEN and CDR2 SYDVKM come from the germline V gene. The length of the CDR3 is 14 residues. Here the CDR3 DNA reads TGTGCCAGCAGTAATAGCGGGGGCAATGAGACCCAGTACTTC. Translating it yields CASSNSGGNETQYF.